One and the same sample provided the 5 T cell receptor beta chains below, sequenced in a study of T cell changes during pregnancy in multiple sclerosis. The assay was immunoSEQ multiplex PCR, and TCRdb's table has in-frame clones only and misses some. There are approximately 70,000 clones in the sample; around nine tenths occur only once, and about 0.42% lies in the top ten. The source was CD4+ T cells from peripheral blood mononuclear cells, collected before pregnancy. Receptor source: a female donor with multiple sclerosis, enrolled in a pregnancy study.

This rearrangement joins TRBV27 to TRBJ1-1, with D unresolved. Germline V CDR1 and CDR2: MNHEY, SMNVEV (reference sequence). V dropped 7 bases and J dropped 2 bases, with 14 bases sitting between them. The CDR3 spans 14 residues. The CDR3 nucleotides are TGTGCCAGCACCACATACCCGGGAAACACTGAAGCTTTCTTT. It encodes CASTTYPGNTEAFF.

This rearrangement joins TRBV7-2 to TRBJ2-2, with a weak D call TRBD1 (6 bases). In germline, CDR1 is SGHTA, CDR2 FQGNSA. V was cut by 5 bases and J by 5 bases, with 12 bases left in between. CDR3 length equals 14 residues. CDR3 amino acids: CASSQQGNTGELFF. CDR3 DNA sequence: TGTGCCAGCAGCCAACAGGGAAATACCGGGGAGCTGTTTTTT.

The gene calls are TRBV15 and TRBJ2-7; D is possibly TRBD2 (5 bases). CDR3 length: 15 amino acids. V lost 4 bases and J 2 bases, leaving 15 bases between the germline ends. Looked up from germline, CDR1 is LNHNV and CDR2 is YYDKDF (reference sequence). As DNA, the CDR3 is TGTGCCACCAGCAAGGGATTATCCGGGACCTACGAGCAGTACTTC. Its translation: CATSKGLSGTYEQYF.

This chain uses TRBV5-6 with TRBJ2-1; 12 nucleotides agree with TRBD2. Germline V gene data show CDR1 as SGHDT and CDR2 as YYEEEE. This CDR3 is built from 15 residues. V gave up 5 bases and J gave up 6 bases; unmatched junction bases: 6. CDR3 region: CASSLPGLAGNEQFF. CDR3 nucleotides: TGTGCCAGCAGTTTACCGGGACTAGCGGGCAATGAGCAGTTCTTC.

This chain connects TRBV9 to TRBJ2-5, with 8 bases aligning to TRBD2. Looked up from germline, CDR1 is SGDLS and CDR2 is YYNGEE. CDR3 length: 15 residues. J lost 7 bases, V lost 4 bases, and 12 bases had no gene match. The CDR3 DNA follows: TGTGCCAGCAGCCTTCAAGCGGGAGAGAGTGGGACCCAGTACTTC. Its protein product is CASSLQAGESGTQYF. The whole variable domain, filled in from reference TRBV9 and TRBJ2-5, reads DSGVTQTPKHLITATGQRVTLRCSPRSGDLSVYWYQQSLDQGLQFLIQYYNGEERAKGNILERFSAQQFPDLHSELNLSSLELGDSALYFCASSLQAGESGTQYFGPGTRLLVL.